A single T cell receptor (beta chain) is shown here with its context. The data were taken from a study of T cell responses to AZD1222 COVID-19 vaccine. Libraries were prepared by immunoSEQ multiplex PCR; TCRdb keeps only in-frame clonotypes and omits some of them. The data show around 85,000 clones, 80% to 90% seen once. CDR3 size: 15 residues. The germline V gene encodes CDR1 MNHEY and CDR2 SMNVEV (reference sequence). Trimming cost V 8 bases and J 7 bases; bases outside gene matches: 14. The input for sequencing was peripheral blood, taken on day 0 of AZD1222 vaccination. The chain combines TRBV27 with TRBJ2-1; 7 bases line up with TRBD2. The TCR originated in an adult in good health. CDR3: CASRIMAGAENEQFF. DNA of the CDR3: TGTGCCAGCCGTATAATGGCGGGAGCGGAGAATGAGCAGTTCTTC.